This T cell receptor beta chain was retrieved from a study of cytomegalovirus exposure and HLA in healthy donors. The primer mix had 60 Vbeta and 13 Jbeta primers. Here immunoSEQ multiplex PCR was the method, and the copy in TCRdb shows in-frame clones only, minus some. The data show about 130,000 clones, over 80% seen once. This CDR3 contains 15 residues. V dropped 1 base and J dropped 0 bases, with 7 bases sitting between them. Per germline, CDR1 MGHRA and CDR2 YSYEKL. The source of this sequence is a man between 18 and 35 years old in good health and CMV-seropositive. Sequencing was performed on PBMCs. The chain uses TRBV4-1 and TRBJ2-1; D may be TRBD2 (5 bases). The CDR3 DNA reads as TGCGCCAGCAGCCAAGGAGGGCTCTCCTACAATGAGCAGTTCTTC. The encoded protein is CASSQGGLSYNEQFF.